What follows are 19 T cell receptor beta chains derived from one specimen sequenced in a study of molecular identifiers for immune sequencing clone quantification (dated by TCRdb to between 2018 and 2020). The library came from PCR. TCRdb lists the instrument as NextSeq 500. Through fastp at Q25 and MiXCR, TCRdb rebuilt clones from the public reads, retaining in-frame beta chains. Rows with a matching CDR3 protein are joined into one entry that keeps the most common DNA and genes. Across this sample there are some 680,000 distinct CDR3 sequences, with 25% seen only once. The ten largest clones take up approximately 0.75% of the sample. The sequencing sample was made of naive CD8+ T cells from blood, with Jurkat cell RNA spiked in. The sample's cell subset or site label, in plain terms: FACS-sorted CD8+CD4-CCR7+CD45RA+ naive T cells. The receptor set was obtained from a human donor in good health. Some libraries in this study had Jurkat cell RNA spiked in.

The chain uses TRBV12-3 or TRBV12-4 and TRBJ1-2; 8 positions agree with TRBD1. V shed 4 bases and J 1 base; nucleotides not matched to a gene: 8. This CDR3 is built from 16 residues. The CDR3 DNA sequence: TGTGCCAGCAGTTCCCGAGGACAGGGAGATAACTATGGCTACACCTTC. It is translated as CASSSRGQGDNYGYTF.

This clonotype was observed a few times. The genes are TRBV12-3 or TRBV12-4 and TRBJ1-4; the D gene is possibly TRBD1 (6 bases). The CDR3 is 17 amino acids. V was cut by 3 bases and J by 7 bases, with 21 bases left in between. CDR3 in amino acids: CASSFSRARGAFEKLFF. The CDR3 DNA reads TGTGCCAGCAGTTTCAGCCGGGCTCGGGGGGCATTTGAAAAACTGTTTTTT.

The sample holds many counts of this clonotype. The V and J genes are TRBV28 and TRBJ2-1, with a possible D match to TRBD2 (6 bases). This CDR3 region has 15 residues. The germline CDR1 and CDR2 sequences are MDHEN and SYDVKM. Trimming left V 11 bases short and J 3 bases short, with 20 bases between. The CDR3 here is CAGAPRGTYYNEQFF. The CDR3 DNA reads TGTGCCGGGGCCCCCCGGGGGACCTACTACAATGAGCAGTTCTTC.

The V gene is TRBV11-3, the J gene TRBJ2-3, with D uncertain. The V gene lost 5 bases and the J gene lost 0 bases, with 12 bases spanning the gap. Per germline, CDR1 SGHNT and CDR2 YENEEA. The CDR3 sequence is 15 residues long. The DNA for the CDR3 is TGTGCCAGCAGCCTTCGAGATGACAGCACAGATACGCAGTATTTT. Protein: CASSLRDDSTDTQYF. The complete variable domain, with remaining parts taken from reference TRBV11-3 and TRBJ2-3, reads EAGVVQSPRYKIIEKKQPVAFWCNPISGHNTLYWYLQNLGQGPELLIRYENEEAVDDSQLPKDRFSAERLKGVDSTLKIQPAELGDSAVYLCASSLRDDSTDTQYFGPGTRLTVL.

As for this clonotype: This may stem from a read error, because a much larger clone lies one nucleotide away. This chain joins TRBV29-1 and TRBJ1-2, with a weak D call TRBD1 (5 bases). The germline V gene encodes CDR1 SQVTM and CDR2 ANQGSEA. The CDR3 contains 14 residues. The CDR3 is CSVEPSGAYYGYSF. CDR3 in DNA: TGCAGCGTTGAACCTAGTGGGGCCTACTATGGCTACTCCTTC.

The gene calls are TRBV27 and TRBJ2-7, with D tentatively TRBD1 (5 bases). CDR3 length equals 14 residues. Germline CDR1 reads MNHEY; CDR2 reads SMNVEV (reference sequence). With 6 bases removed from V and 2 bases from J, the gap between germline ends came to 14 bases. CDR3 in amino acids: CASSPDPGTYEQYF. For the CDR3, the DNA is TGTGCCAGCAGCCCAGATCCAGGGACCTACGAGCAGTACTTC.

About this clonotype: This clone may be a read error of a much larger clone one base away. This rearrangement joins TRBV6-5 to TRBJ2-3; 8 bases map to TRBD2. Germline-derived CDR1 and CDR2 are MNHEY and SVGAGI. This CDR3 comprises 13 residues. This CDR3 is CACSYGGGDTQYF. DNA for the CDR3: TGTGCCTGCAGTTACGGCGGGGGGGATACGCAGTATTTT.

The J gene is TRBJ2-3, the V gene TRBV27; D may be TRBD2 (5 bases). Germline V lookup: CDR1 MNHEY, CDR2 SMNVEV (reference sequence). The V end lost 3 bases, the J end lost 5 bases, and 12 bases lay between the germline ends. This CDR3 is 14 amino acids long. CDR3 nucleotides: TGTGCCAGCAGTTTGGGAGTGGGCCAAGATACGCAGTATTTT. Encoded protein: CASSLGVGQDTQYF.

The CDR3 nucleotides are TGTGCCAGCAGCTTAACAAAGGGAGGTGGGACTGAAGCTTTCTTT. Encoded protein: CASSLTKGGGTEAFF. This rearrangement joins TRBV7-2 to TRBJ1-1; D gene ambiguous. Germline lookup yields CDR1 SGHTA and CDR2 FQGNSA. The CDR3 has 15 residues. The V gene lost 2 bases and the J gene lost 5 bases, with 15 bases spanning the gap.

This clonotype was seen ten or more times. CDR3 coding DNA: TGTGCTAGTGGTTTGGCACTCACAGATACGCAGTATTTT. Translation: CASGLALTDTQYF. The rearrangement joins TRBV12-5 to TRBJ2-3; no reliable D call. V lost 1 base to trimming and J lost 2 bases, with 4 bases between them. This CDR3 spans 13 amino acids. In germline, CDR1 is LGHNT, CDR2 FRNRAP.

The V and J genes are TRBV7-2 and TRBJ2-3, with TRBD2 identical over 16 bases. V lost 2 bases to trimming and J lost 8 bases; unmatched junction nucleotides: 4. Germline V gene sequence: CDR1 SGHTA, CDR2 FQGNSA. The CDR3 totals 16 residues. The DNA for the CDR3 is TGTGCCAGCAGCTTAATAGGGACTAGCGGGGGGGCTACGCAGTATTTT. It yields the protein CASSLIGTSGGATQYF.

Points on this clonotype: The junction differs from germline at one of its ends, possibly a read error. This chain joins TRBV7-9 and TRBJ1-1, with D hard to call. Germline V gene data show CDR1 as SEHNR and CDR2 as FQNEAQ (reference sequence). The CDR3 sequence is 15 residues long. The CDR3 DNA is TGTGCCGGCAGCCGCGCCGGGTATCTGGGTACTGAAGCTTTCTTT. Amino acids: CAGSRAGYLGTEAFF.

Remarks on this clonotype: One end of the junction is discordant with germline, which a read error may explain. The gene calls are TRBV29-1 and TRBJ2-1; D is possibly TRBD1 (6 bases). Germline V gives CDR1 SQVTM, CDR2 ANQGSEA. CDR3 length: 11 amino acids. CDR3 coding DNA: TGCAGCGTTGTTAGCCAGGGGTGGCAGCTCTTC. It yields the protein CSVVSQGWQLF.

This clonotype was counted at least ten times. V gene TRBV6-6 combines with J gene TRBJ2-5, with 11 bases matching TRBD2. This CDR3 is built from 16 residues. With V trimmed by 5 bases and J by 1 base, 6 bases remained unmatched. The V gene's germline CDR1 is MNHNY and CDR2 SVGAGI (reference sequence). As DNA, the CDR3 is TGTGCCAGCAGTATGGGACTAGCGGAAGGCCAAGAGACCCAGTACTTC. The encoded protein is CASSMGLAEGQETQYF.

For this clonotype: A much larger clone sits a single nucleotide away, making a read error possible. The chain links TRBV27 to TRBJ2-5, with 12 nucleotides matching TRBD2. CDR3 length: 15 amino acids. CDR1 is MNHEY and CDR2 is SMNVEV in the germline V gene (reference sequence). This chain's CDR3 is CASSLLAGGVETRYF. The CDR3 region has the DNA TGTGCCAGCAGTTTACTAGCGGGAGGGGTAGAGACCCGGTACTTC.

About this clonotype: Lacking the conserved final phenylalanine or tryptophan, this CDR3 likely reflects a read error. The chain uses TRBV20-1 and TRBJ2-7; 7 bases are a match to TRBD2. The junction had 10 bases not matched to a gene; V was cut back by 0 bases and J by 2 bases. CDR1 DFQATT and CDR2 SNEGSKA come from the germline V gene (reference sequence). The CDR3 totals 16 residues. CDR3 in amino acids: CSARDMAGVPTYEQYS. Here the CDR3 DNA reads TGCAGTGCTAGAGACATGGCGGGGGTTCCCACCTACGAGCAGTACTCC.

A remark on this clonotype: The germline gene is not matched at one end of the junction; a read error may be the cause. J is TRBJ1-1 and V is TRBV29-1; possible D gene TRBD1, 5 bases. Germline assignment: CDR1 SQVTM and CDR2 ANQGSEA. The CDR3 length is 12 residues. This CDR3 is CSGRVLITAALF. CDR3 nucleotides: TGCAGCGGCAGGGTCTTGATCACTGCCGCTCTCTTT.

This clonotype came up a few times. The chain carries TRBV9 and TRBJ2-7; D is possibly TRBD1 or TRBD2 (5 bases each). CDR3 length equals 14 residues. Germline V gene sequence: CDR1 SGDLS, CDR2 YYNGEE. V was pared by 2 bases and J by 0 bases, with 9 bases between. The CDR3 protein is CASSVRDGSYEQYF. The CDR3 region has the DNA TGTGCCAGCAGCGTCCGGGACGGCTCCTACGAGCAGTACTTC.

Comment on this clonotype: With a much larger clone just one base away, this may be a read error. The chain employs TRBV29-1 and TRBJ2-7; D may match TRBD1 or TRBD2 (5 bases each). The germline V gene has CDR1 SQVTM and CDR2 ANQGSEA. CDR3 size: 14 residues. The ends were cut back, 1 base at V and 6 bases at J, with 16 bases in the middle. The CDR3 sequence is CSVEAHGDGLEQYF. The CDR3, as DNA: TGCAGCGTTGAAGCACATGGGGACGGGCTCGAGCAGTACTTC.